Presented here are 24 T cell receptor beta chains from one specimen sequenced in a study of blood T cell repertoires in COVID-19. Sequencing used immunoSEQ multiplex PCR; TCRdb keeps in-frame clones, though not all of them. This table has 100,000 or so clones, around 80% appearing once. The sample consisted of peripheral blood. Receptor source: a man aged 55 to 70 with active or convalescent COVID-19.

This clone has a handful of counts. This chain connects TRBV4-1 to TRBJ2-1, with 15 bases identical to TRBD2. The CDR3 spans 17 residues. V was clipped by 3 bases and J by 4 bases; unmatched bases: 4. In germline, CDR1 is MGHRA, CDR2 YSYEKL. In nucleotides, the CDR3 is TGCGCCAGCAGCCAGAGGACTAGCGGGAGGGTTTACAATGAGCAGTTCTTC. Its translation is CASSQRTSGRVYNEQFF.

The J gene is TRBJ2-5, the V gene TRBV30; the D gene is possibly TRBD1 (6 bases). CDR1 is GTSNPN, CDR2 SVGIG, per germline (reference sequence). Trimming took off 3 bases at V and 1 base at J, with 9 bases between the two ends. The CDR3 is 13 residues long. CDR3 sequence: CAWSQQGQETQYF. CDR3 nucleotide sequence: TGTGCCTGGAGCCAACAGGGCCAAGAGACCCAGTACTTC.

The V call is TRBV2, the J call TRBJ1-6; D remains ambiguous. The CDR3 is 15 residues long. The V and J ends lost 4 bases and 6 bases respectively, with 13 bases between them. CDR1 and CDR2 from the germline V gene are SNHLY and FYNNEI. This CDR3 is CASSGMGGSNSPLHF. CDR3 DNA: TGTGCCAGCAGTGGGATGGGAGGGAGTAATTCACCCCTCCACTTT.

This rearrangement joins TRBV6-6 to TRBJ2-1; 11 bases fit TRBD1. The V and J ends lost 5 bases and 8 bases, in that order; junction bases with no gene match: 8. CDR1 MNHNY and CDR2 SVGAGI come from the germline V gene (reference sequence). The CDR3 has 15 amino acids. CDR3 amino acids: CASSQGQGVVDEQFF. The CDR3 DNA sequence: TGTGCCAGCAGTCAGGGACAGGGGGTTGTTGATGAGCAGTTCTTC.

The V call is TRBV19, the J call TRBJ2-1; TRBD2 matches 13 bases. The CDR3 runs to 15 residues. Germline V lookup: CDR1 LNHDA, CDR2 SQIVND (reference sequence). V shed 1 base and J 7 bases; nucleotides not matched to a gene: 1. The CDR3 bases are TGTGCCAGTAGTATAGCGGGACTAGCGGGAAATGAGCAGTTCTTC. Its translation: CASSIAGLAGNEQFF.

V usage is TRBV6-5 and J usage is TRBJ1-5; 9 bases fit TRBD1. The CDR3 runs 15 residues. Germline V lookup: CDR1 MNHEY, CDR2 SVGAGI. Losses at the gene ends were 5 bases for V and 7 bases for J; bases not matched to a gene: 9. In DNA, the CDR3 is TGTGCCAGCAGTACCCGGGACAGGGCGAACCAGCCCCAGCATTTT. Its translation is CASSTRDRANQPQHF.

This clone was picked up one time. The chain couples TRBV7-9 to TRBJ2-2, with 7 bases fitting TRBD1. The CDR3 consists of 17 residues. The V gene end was trimmed by 6 bases and the J gene end by 1 base; junction bases not matched to a gene: 11. Germline assignment: CDR1 SEHNR and CDR2 FQNEAQ (reference sequence). The CDR3: CASSSFYGTENTGELFF. In nucleotides, the CDR3 is TGTGCCAGCAGTTCCTTTTACGGGACAGAGAACACCGGGGAGCTGTTTTTT.

The V and J genes are TRBV29-1 and TRBJ2-1; 9 bases are a match to TRBD2. Germline CDR1 reads SQVTM; CDR2 reads ANQGSEA. CDR3 length equals 14 residues. The junction had 6 bases not matched to a gene; V was cut back by 3 bases and J by 6 bases. CDR3 in amino acids: CSVEGLALSNEQFF. For the CDR3, the DNA is TGCAGCGTTGAGGGACTAGCATTGTCCAATGAGCAGTTCTTC.

The chain joins TRBV2 to TRBJ2-4; TRBD2 aligns across 12 bases. The trim removed 3 bases at V and 6 bases at J, leaving 3 bases unmatched. Germline V CDR1 and CDR2: SNHLY, FYNNEI. There are 15 residues in the CDR3. The CDR3 DNA is TGTGCCAGCAGTGAGCTAGCGGGAGGGCCAAACATTCAGTACTTC. Translated, it gives CASSELAGGPNIQYF.

The gene calls are TRBV19 and TRBJ2-3; D perhaps matches TRBD2 (6 bases). The CDR3 has 12 amino acids. V shed 5 bases and J shed 11 bases, with 14 bases lying between them. Germline V lookup: CDR1 LNHDA, CDR2 SQIVND (reference sequence). CDR3: CASSGGTGGQYF. Written as DNA, the CDR3 is TGTGCCAGTAGTGGAGGGACCGGGGGGCAGTATTTT.

V gene TRBV10-2 combines with J gene TRBJ2-7, with 12 bases fitting TRBD2. This CDR3 is built from 13 residues. Germline loops: CDR1 WSHSY, CDR2 SAAADI. The J segment lost 4 bases and the V segment lost 6 bases, leaving 1 base of the junction unmatched. The CDR3 nucleotides are TGCGCCAGCAGCGGGACTAGCGGGTACGAGCAGTACTTC. This gives the protein CASSGTSGYEQYF.

This chain connects TRBV27 to TRBJ1-4; tentatively, D is TRBD1 (5 bases). CDR1 is MNHEY, CDR2 SMNVEV, per germline (reference sequence). This CDR3 is 12 amino acids long. Trimming removed 3 bases from V and 8 bases from J, with 7 bases in between. The DNA of the CDR3 is TGTGCCAGCAGTTTTTGGGGCGAAAAACTGTTTTTT. This gives the protein CASSFWGEKLFF.

The V call is TRBV2, the J call TRBJ2-7; 7 nucleotides agree with TRBD2. CDR3 size: 15 residues. J lost 4 bases, V lost 6 bases, and 12 bases had no gene match. Germline V gives CDR1 SNHLY, CDR2 FYNNEI. CDR3 amino acids: CASSPLTSSTYEQYF. The CDR3 nucleotides are TGTGCCAGCAGCCCCCTGACTAGCTCAACGTACGAGCAGTACTTC.

This clone occurred a few times. The chain recombines TRBV19 with TRBJ2-1, with 7 bases fitting TRBD2. The V and J ends lost 1 base and 9 bases, in that order; junction bases with no gene match: 9. From germline, CDR1 is LNHDA and CDR2 SQIVND (reference sequence). This CDR3 is built from 15 residues. Here the CDR3 reads CASSIGAGVSSEQFF. CDR3 nucleotides: TGTGCCAGTAGTATAGGGGCGGGAGTGTCTAGTGAGCAGTTCTTC.

This chain connects TRBV7-9 to TRBJ2-7; 8 bases line up with TRBD1. V trimming: 5 bases; J trimming: 0 bases; junction bases outside the gene matches: 6. Germline assignment: CDR1 SEHNR and CDR2 FQNEAQ (reference sequence). The CDR3 loop spans 15 amino acids. The CDR3 bases are TGTGCCAGCAGCCCGGGACAGGATAGCTCCTACGAGCAGTACTTC. Its protein product is CASSPGQDSSYEQYF.

This rearrangement joins TRBV28 to TRBJ2-5; the D is unclear. The CDR3 runs 10 residues. V was clipped by 6 bases and J by 5 bases, with 4 bases between them. Per germline, CDR1 MDHEN and CDR2 SYDVKM. CDR3 DNA sequence: TGTGCCAGCAGGCGGGAGACCCAGTACTTC. Translated, it gives CASRRETQYF.

This clone came up once. The genes are TRBV10-3 and TRBJ2-7; 7 nucleotides agree with TRBD2. J lost 7 bases, V lost 3 bases, and 6 bases had no gene match. Germline V CDR1 and CDR2: ENHRY, SYGVKD. This CDR3 spans 13 amino acids. This CDR3 reads CAISDLDGREQYF. CDR3 DNA sequence: TGTGCCATCAGTGATCTGGACGGGAGGGAGCAGTACTTC.

The rearrangement joins TRBV6-4 to TRBJ2-2, with 10 bases that match TRBD2. Trimming at V came to 7 bases and at J to 0 bases, leaving 11 bases not matched to a gene. Germline V gene lookup returns CDR1 MRHNA and CDR2 SNTAGT. CDR3 size: 18 residues. CDR3 amino acids: CASKEFSGRSANTGELFF. CDR3 sequence (DNA): TGTGCCAGCAAGGAATTTAGCGGGAGGTCCGCGAACACCGGGGAGCTGTTTTTT.

There are a few counts of this clone. This rearrangement joins TRBV2 to TRBJ1-2; 7 bases agree with TRBD1. The trim removed 6 bases at V and 3 bases at J, leaving 7 bases unmatched. Germline V gives CDR1 SNHLY, CDR2 FYNNEI. This CDR3 comprises 14 residues. The CDR3 nucleotides are TGTGCCAGCAGCCCGACGGGACAGTACTATGGCTACACCTTC. Its protein is CASSPTGQYYGYTF. The complete variable domain, with remaining parts taken from reference TRBV2 and TRBJ1-2, reads EPEVTQTPSHQVTQMGQEVILRCVPISNHLYFYWYRQILGQKVEFLVSFYNNEISEKSEIFDDQFSVERPDGSNFTLKIRSTKLEDSAMYFCASSPTGQYYGYTFGSGTRLTVV.

The V gene is TRBV7-6, the J gene TRBJ1-5; D gene unclear. Germline V gene sequence: CDR1 SGHVS, CDR2 FNYEAQ. The CDR3 covers 16 residues. V shed 1 base and J shed 5 bases, with 15 bases lying between them. CDR3 protein: CASSLEVEETDQPQHF. CDR3 nucleotides: TGTGCCAGCAGCTTAGAAGTAGAGGAGACTGATCAGCCCCAGCATTTT.

The V gene is TRBV7-8, the J gene TRBJ1-4, with 7 bases fitting TRBD1. Per the germline V gene, CDR1 is SGHVS and CDR2 is FQNEAQ. The trim removed 4 bases at V and 7 bases at J, leaving 6 bases unmatched. The CDR3 consists of 14 residues. This CDR3 is CASSSTGWGEKLFF. The DNA of the CDR3 is TGTGCCAGCAGCTCGACAGGGTGGGGTGAAAAACTGTTTTTT.

This clone has more than one count but fewer than ten. The chain joins TRBV7-2 to TRBJ2-7; 12 bases map to TRBD2. The CDR3 consists of 14 residues. The J segment lost 3 bases and the V segment lost 5 bases, leaving 2 bases of the junction unmatched. Germline loops: CDR1 SGHTA, CDR2 FQGNSA. CDR3 amino acids: CASSRTSGNYEQYF. Here the CDR3 DNA reads TGTGCCAGCAGCAGGACTAGCGGGAACTACGAGCAGTACTTC.

This chain joins TRBV5-1 and TRBJ2-2, with 9 bases aligning to TRBD2. CDR1 and CDR2 from the germline V gene are SGHRS and YFSETQ. CDR3 length equals 14 residues. After removal of 4 bases from V and 8 bases from J, the junction contained 6 bases not matched to a gene. CDR3 sequence: CASSLSGSRGELFF. The CDR3 DNA follows: TGCGCCAGCAGCCTTAGCGGGAGTCGGGGGGAGCTGTTTTTT.

The CDR3 protein is CASSPQQLAGYNEQFF. The CDR3 DNA sequence: TGTGCCAGCAGCCCCCAGCAACTAGCGGGATACAATGAGCAGTTCTTC. The chain combines TRBV6-2 or TRBV6-3 with TRBJ2-1; TRBD2 matches 10 bases. The CDR3 has 16 amino acids. Germline V gives CDR1 MNHEY, CDR2 SVGEGT. The V segment lost 6 bases and the J segment 4 bases; nucleotides outside the gene matches: 9.